This T cell receptor (beta chain) originates from a study of tumor-infiltrating lymphocytes in primary liver carcinoma. This CDR3 has 15 residues. The V and J ends lost 1 base and 4 bases respectively, with 11 bases between them. Germline V CDR1 and CDR2: SGHDN, FVKESK. Germline DNA was also extracted, with blood RNA taken from unsorted whole blood. Patients carried chronic HBV infection without prior treatment. Making TCR beta cDNA involved approximately 0.5 ug total RNA and a constant-region primer. Researchers made the TCR beta libraries by running three nested multiplex PCR rounds with slightly modified ARM-PCR. Researchers ran the first two PCR rounds for about 11 cycles each with TRBV1-TRBV30 forward primers and a C-beta reverse primer. TCRdb re-analysed the multiplex PCR reads in MiXCR, keeping a single row per CDR3 protein. The sample comprises 150,000 to 200,000 distinct CDR3 sequences, 60% of which are singletons, and around three quarters rests with the top ten.

Specimen: peripheral blood. V gene TRBV14 combines with J gene TRBJ1-5, with D possibly matching TRBD1 (6 bases). This TCR came from a man aged 40-55 years with primary liver carcinoma and hepatitis B virus infection. The CDR3 spells CASSQGQGINQPQHF. CDR3 DNA: TGTGCCAGCAGCCAAGGCCAGGGGATTAATCAGCCCCAGCATTTT.